This entry lists 18 T cell receptor beta chains sequenced from one sample in a study of breast tumors, draining lymph nodes, adjacent tissues. Samples came from axillary lymph nodes draining the breast cancer. TCRdb used MiXCR to reprocess the multiplex PCR reads, holding one entry per CDR3 protein. This sample has 180,000 or so distinct CDR3 sequences, with more than 25% found just once. Source material: axillary lymph node tissue. These receptors originate from a female donor with breast cancer. Some clones in this sample may be carry-over from other donors' samples.

This clonotype was detected ten times or more. The chain uses TRBV4-1 and TRBJ1-2; no clear D. Trimming took off 0 bases at V and 8 bases at J, with 10 bases between the two ends. Germline assignment: CDR1 MGHRA and CDR2 YSYEKL. The CDR3 has 13 amino acids. CDR3 sequence (DNA): TGCGCCAGCAGCCAAGACGGGGTAACGGGCTACACCTTC. It translates to CASSQDGVTGYTF.

This clonotype came up many times. In nucleotides, the CDR3 is TGCGCCGTCCGGGACAGGGGAAGGGGGTATGGCTACACCTTC. Translated: CAVRDRGRGYGYTF. The J gene is TRBJ1-2, the V gene TRBV10-2, with 10 bases aligning to TRBD1. Germline assignment: CDR1 WSHSY and CDR2 SAAADI. The CDR3 extends over 14 amino acids. With V trimmed by 11 bases and J by 5 bases, 11 bases remained unmatched.

In its sample, this clonotype was seen many times. For the CDR3, the DNA is TGCGCCAGCAGCGGGGGGACTTTGGGCGACGAGCAGTTCTTC. Its protein is CASSGGTLGDEQFF. The chain combines TRBV5-1 with TRBJ2-1; D might be TRBD2 (6 bases). Germline loops: CDR1 SGHRS, CDR2 YFSETQ. V was clipped by 4 bases and J by 10 bases, with 18 bases between them. This CDR3 spans 14 amino acids.

Many counts were recorded for this clonotype. The V and J genes are TRBV5-8 and TRBJ2-7, with 9 bases identical to TRBD1. J gave up 2 bases and V 4 bases, and 4 bases lay outside the gene matches. CDR3 length: 14 amino acids. Germline V gives CDR1 SGHTS, CDR2 YDEGEE. CDR3 protein: CASSPDRGTYEQYF. In nucleotides, the CDR3 is TGTGCCAGCAGCCCGGACAGGGGAACCTACGAGCAGTACTTC.

This clonotype was observed many times. The chain recombines TRBV11-2 with TRBJ2-7, with TRBD1 identical over 9 bases. Germline values: CDR1 SGHAT, CDR2 FQNNGV. V lost 3 bases to trimming and J lost 3 bases; unmatched junction nucleotides: 12. This CDR3 region has 17 residues. The CDR3 reads CASSFPRGQGGIYEQYF. The CDR3 DNA follows: TGTGCCAGCAGCTTTCCCCGGGGACAGGGAGGGATCTACGAGCAGTACTTC.

The chain combines TRBV7-9 with TRBJ2-2; D not resolved. CDR1 SEHNR and CDR2 FQNEAQ come from the germline V gene (reference sequence). This CDR3 is built from 13 residues. Trimming removed 5 bases from V and 11 bases from J, with 15 bases in between. CDR3 DNA sequence: TGTGCCAGCAGCGCGGACGGTTACAATGAGCTGTTTTTT. It translates to CASSADGYNELFF.

This chain connects TRBV10-3 to TRBJ1-6; D call uncertain. Trimming cost V 0 bases and J 9 bases, with 12 bases left between them. Looked up from germline, CDR1 is ENHRY and CDR2 is SYGVKD. CDR3 length equals 15 residues. CDR3 coding DNA: TGTGCCATCAGTGAGTCGACCCCTTCAGGTTCACCCCTCCACTTT. This codes for CAISESTPSGSPLHF.

The chain is built from TRBV20-1 and TRBJ2-6; TRBD1 is a possible D gene (6 bases). V was pared by 5 bases and J by 0 bases, with 11 bases between. Per the germline V gene, CDR1 is DFQATT and CDR2 is SNEGSKA (reference sequence). The CDR3 consists of 15 residues. The CDR3 DNA reads TGCAGTGCTTATGGACAGAGCTCTGGGGCCAACGTCCTGACTTTC. It yields the protein CSAYGQSSGANVLTF.

This clonotype was recorded at least ten times. This chain uses TRBV4-3 with TRBJ2-3, with 8 nucleotides matching TRBD2. Germline CDR1 LGHNA, CDR2 YSLEER. The CDR3 is made up of 17 amino acids. Losses at the gene ends were 0 bases for V and 3 bases for J; bases not matched to a gene: 8. The CDR3 DNA sequence: TGCGCCAGCAGCCAAGATCTGACGGGAGGGACGACAGATACGCAGTATTTT. Translating gives CASSQDLTGGTTDTQYF.

The genes are TRBV11-2 and TRBJ2-3; D is undetermined. CDR1 and CDR2 from the germline V gene are SGHAT and FQNNGV. This CDR3 spans 16 amino acids. Trimming pared 1 base from V and 0 bases from J, leaving 11 bases between. CDR3 amino acids: CASSLGVATSTDTQYF. CDR3 DNA sequence: TGTGCCAGCAGCTTAGGAGTTGCGACTAGCACAGATACGCAGTATTTT.

This clonotype has ten or more counts. The chain combines TRBV24-1 with TRBJ1-4; weak D call: TRBD1 (6 bases). V lost 2 bases, J lost 6 bases, and 15 bases lay in between. Germline V gene lookup returns CDR1 KGHDR and CDR2 SFDVKD. This CDR3 contains 16 residues. The CDR3 is CATSDSGAGADEKLFF. The CDR3 nucleotides are TGTGCCACCAGTGATTCCGGGGCGGGGGCCGATGAAAAACTGTTTTTT.

This clonotype was detected a few times. This may arise from a read error, as a much more abundant clone is one base away. The gene calls are TRBV20-1 and TRBJ2-1; 10 bases fit TRBD2. The CDR3 loop spans 15 amino acids. V lost 6 bases and J lost 7; bases outside the gene matches: 12. Germline-derived CDR1 and CDR2 are DFQATT and SNEGSKA (reference sequence). CDR3 sequence (DNA): TGCAGTGCACCCGACCTAGCGGGAGAGCCAAATGAGCAGTTCTTC. The encoded protein is CSAPDLAGEPNEQFF.

This sequence joins TRBV15 and TRBJ1-2, with D possibly matching TRBD1 (6 bases). This CDR3 is built from 14 residues. Germline-derived CDR1 and CDR2 are LNHNV and YYDKDF (reference sequence). V was trimmed by 3 bases and J by 4 bases, leaving 12 bases between them. For the CDR3, the DNA is TGTGCCACCAGCAGCCCAGGGGTTGGCTATGGCTACACCTTC. It codes for CATSSPGVGYGYTF.

V and J are TRBV19 and TRBJ1-1, with unresolved D. Trimming took off 6 bases at V and 1 base at J, with 6 bases between the two ends. The V gene's germline CDR1 is LNHDA and CDR2 SQIVND (reference sequence). CDR3 size: 12 residues. CDR3 coding DNA: TGTGCCAGTAGGTTCGGGAACACTGAAGCTTTCTTT. This sequence encodes CASRFGNTEAFF. Full variable domain (missing parts from reference TRBV19 and TRBJ1-1): DGGITQSPKYLFRKEGQNVTLSCEQNLNHDAMYWYRQDPGQGLRLIYYSQIVNDFQKGDIAEGYSVSREKKESFPLTVTSAQKNPTAFYLCASRFGNTEAFFGQGTRLTVV.

This chain connects TRBV28 to TRBJ2-1; D might be TRBD1 (5 bases). CDR1 and CDR2 (germline): MDHEN, SYDVKM. The CDR3 has 14 residues. Trimming stripped 4 bases from V and 2 bases from J, with 9 bases between. The DNA of the CDR3 is TGTGCCAGCAGTTATCAGGGTACCTACAATGAGCAGTTCTTC. It codes for CASSYQGTYNEQFF.

This sequence joins TRBV27 and TRBJ2-1; TRBD2 matches at 11 bases. V shed 9 bases and J 4 bases; nucleotides not matched to a gene: 11. The germline gives CDR1 MNHEY, CDR2 SMNVEV (reference sequence). The CDR3 extends over 16 amino acids. DNA for the CDR3: TGTGCCAGGTCACTAGCGGGAGAATGGATATACAATGAGCAGTTCTTC. Its translation: CARSLAGEWIYNEQFF.

This clonotype was seen at least ten times. The chain joins TRBV6-2 or TRBV6-3 to TRBJ2-7; D is uncertain. CDR1 MNHEY and CDR2 SVGEGT come from the germline V gene. The V end was cut by 4 bases, the J end by 0 bases, with 7 bases between. The CDR3 is 13 amino acids. CDR3 DNA: TGTGCCAGCAGTTTCTCGAGCTCCTACGAGCAGTACTTC. Its protein product is CASSFSSSYEQYF.

This clonotype was counted a few times. The J gene is TRBJ1-3, the V gene TRBV2; TRBD1 matches at 8 bases. This CDR3 region has 13 residues. The trim removed 10 bases at V and 2 bases at J, leaving 4 bases unmatched. Germline V lookup: CDR1 SNHLY, CDR2 FYNNEI. Written as DNA, the CDR3 is TGTGCCATAGGACAGGGAGCTGGAAACACCATATATTTT. It encodes CAIGQGAGNTIYF.